This record covers a single T cell receptor beta chain. A much larger clone differs from this one at a single base, so this may be a read error. CD8+CD57+ cell expansion had been shown by flow cytometry in patients chosen for sequencing. Investigators profiled TCR beta VDJ and CDR3 from genomic DNA template. TCRdb itself ran the reads through MiXCR, one entry per CDR3 protein. The table has roughly 190,000 distinct CDR3 sequences, roughly half seen once. This sample was taken from a study of CD8+CD57+ T cells in acquired aplastic anemia. Whole-study context: DNA per sorted CD4+ or CD8+ sample ranged roughly 0.19 to 30 ug, averaging 3.2 ug.

Sequenced: sorted CD4+, CD8+, or CD8+CD57+ T cells (not recorded which) from PBMCs. The TCR was taken from a human donor with aplastic anemia.

In DNA form, the CDR3 reads TGTGCCAGCGGAATCGGGACAGGGGATGTCGGGGAGCCGTTTTTT. Translated: CASGIGTGDVGEPFF. The chain joins TRBV10-1 to TRBJ2-2; TRBD1 agrees at 10 bases. The CDR3 extends over 15 amino acids. Germline loops: CDR1 WNHNN, CDR2 SYGVQD (reference sequence).